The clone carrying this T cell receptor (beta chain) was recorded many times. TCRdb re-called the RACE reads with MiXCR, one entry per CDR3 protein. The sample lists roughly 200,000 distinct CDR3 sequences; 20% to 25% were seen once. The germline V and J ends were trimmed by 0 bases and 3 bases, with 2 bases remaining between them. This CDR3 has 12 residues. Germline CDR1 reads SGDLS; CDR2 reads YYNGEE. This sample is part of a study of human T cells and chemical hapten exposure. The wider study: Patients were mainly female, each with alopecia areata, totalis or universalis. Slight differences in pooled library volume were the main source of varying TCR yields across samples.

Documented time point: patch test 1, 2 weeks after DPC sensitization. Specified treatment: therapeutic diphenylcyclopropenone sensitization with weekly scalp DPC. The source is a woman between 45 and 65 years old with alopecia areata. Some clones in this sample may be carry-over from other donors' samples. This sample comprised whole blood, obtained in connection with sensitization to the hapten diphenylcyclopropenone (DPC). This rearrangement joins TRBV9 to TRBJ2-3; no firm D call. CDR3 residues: CASSVVTDTQYF. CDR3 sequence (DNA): TGTGCCAGCAGCGTAGTTACAGATACGCAGTATTTT.